This section outlines one T cell receptor beta chain sequence together with its context. What it recognizes is unknown. The data belong to a study of cytomegalovirus exposure and HLA in healthy donors. Points from the study as a whole: Further analysis, carried out later, found HLA-associated TCR beta chains more clonally expanded than equally common other chains.

Amplification used 60 Vbeta primers and 13 Jbeta primers. TCRdb's copy holds only in-frame clones and misses some; the assay was immunoSEQ multiplex PCR. Counted here are about 110,000 clones, 60% to 75% occurring once; the ten biggest clones make up 7.8%. This CDR3 region has 13 residues. V was shortened by 0 bases and J by 10 bases, with 12 bases between the two germline ends. Germline-derived CDR1 and CDR2 are MGHDK and SYGVNS. Each donor's status was that of a healthy bone marrow donor. Material: PBMCs. This chain links TRBV25-1 with TRBJ2-5; no definite D call. This receptor was taken from a man aged 30 to 45 in good health and CMV-seronegative. The CDR3 region is CASSEYNLVDQYF. The CDR3 DNA follows: TGTGCCAGCAGTGAATATAATCTAGTAGACCAGTACTTC.